This TCR beta chain originates from a study of early T cells in non-severe SARS-CoV-2 infection. Individual cDNA molecules were tagged with unique molecular identifiers, the study reported. TCRdb ran MiXCR on the 5' RACE reads and lists one entry per CDR3 protein. The sample shows 70,000 to 80,000 distinct CDR3 sequences, under 15% of them seen only once. The ends were cut back, 3 bases at V and 4 bases at J, with 13 bases in the middle. The CDR3 contains 14 residues. This receptor was identified in an adult who was a healthcare worker with PCR-confirmed SARS-CoV-2 infection or an uninfected control (not recorded which). The material sequenced was whole blood, taken at baseline. This sequence joins TRBV12-3 or TRBV12-4 and TRBJ2-7, with a weak D call TRBD2 (6 bases). The CDR3 is CASSFRGKGYEQYF. The CDR3 DNA is TGTGCCAGCAGTTTTCGGGGGAAGGGGTACGAGCAGTACTTC.